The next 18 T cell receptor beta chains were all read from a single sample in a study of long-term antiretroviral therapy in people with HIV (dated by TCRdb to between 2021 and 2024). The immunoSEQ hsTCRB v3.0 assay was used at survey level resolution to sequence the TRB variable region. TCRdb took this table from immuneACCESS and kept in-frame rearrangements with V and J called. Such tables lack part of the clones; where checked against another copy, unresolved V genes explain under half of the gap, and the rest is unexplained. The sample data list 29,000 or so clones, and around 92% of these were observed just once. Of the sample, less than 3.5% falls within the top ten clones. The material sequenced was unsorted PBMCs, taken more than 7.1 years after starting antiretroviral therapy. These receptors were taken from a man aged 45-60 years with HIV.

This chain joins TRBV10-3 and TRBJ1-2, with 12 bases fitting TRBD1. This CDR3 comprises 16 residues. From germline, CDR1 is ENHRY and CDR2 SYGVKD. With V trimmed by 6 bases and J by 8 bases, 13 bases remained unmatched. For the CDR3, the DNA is TGTGCCATCAGAGGGCTAGGGGACAGGGGGCGTGAGGGCTACACCTTC. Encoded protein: CAIRGLGDRGREGYTF.

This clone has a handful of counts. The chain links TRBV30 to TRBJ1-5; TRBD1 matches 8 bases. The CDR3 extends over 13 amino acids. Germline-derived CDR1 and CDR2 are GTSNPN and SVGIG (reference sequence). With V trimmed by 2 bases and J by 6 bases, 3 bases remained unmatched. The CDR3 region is CAWSSQGGQPQHF. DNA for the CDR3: TGTGCCTGGAGTTCACAGGGGGGTCAGCCCCAGCATTTT.

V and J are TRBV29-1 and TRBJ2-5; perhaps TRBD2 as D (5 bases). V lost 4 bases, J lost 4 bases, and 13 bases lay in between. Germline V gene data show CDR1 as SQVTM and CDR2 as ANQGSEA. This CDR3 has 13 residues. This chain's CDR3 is CSVVRQTIETQYF. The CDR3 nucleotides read TGCAGCGTTGTGCGGCAGACTATAGAGACCCAGTACTTC.

The CDR3 DNA reads as TGTGCCAGCAGCTTAGTCCCTAGCGGGGGGGTCGGGGAGCTGTTTTTT. As protein: CASSLVPSGGVGELFF. This chain connects TRBV11-2 to TRBJ2-2, with 12 bases that match TRBD2. The V gene's germline CDR1 is SGHAT and CDR2 FQNNGV. The J segment lost 7 bases and the V segment lost 1 base, leaving 4 bases of the junction unmatched. The CDR3 sequence is 16 residues long.

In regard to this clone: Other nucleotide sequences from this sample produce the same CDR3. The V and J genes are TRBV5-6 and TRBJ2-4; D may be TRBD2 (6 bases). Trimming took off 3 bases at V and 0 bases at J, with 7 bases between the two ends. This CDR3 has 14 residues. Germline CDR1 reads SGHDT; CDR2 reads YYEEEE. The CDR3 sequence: CASSSGVAKNIQYF. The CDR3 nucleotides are TGTGCCAGCAGCTCGGGGGTAGCCAAAAACATTCAGTACTTC.

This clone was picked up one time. This chain's CDR3 is CASSVEGSDTQYF. In DNA form, the CDR3 reads TGTGCCAGCAGCGTAGAGGGATCAGATACGCAGTATTTT. The chain has TRBV9 and TRBJ2-3; D gene uncertain. The CDR3 has 13 residues. The germline V and J ends were trimmed by 0 bases and 4 bases, with 6 bases remaining between them. Germline CDR1 reads SGDLS; CDR2 reads YYNGEE.

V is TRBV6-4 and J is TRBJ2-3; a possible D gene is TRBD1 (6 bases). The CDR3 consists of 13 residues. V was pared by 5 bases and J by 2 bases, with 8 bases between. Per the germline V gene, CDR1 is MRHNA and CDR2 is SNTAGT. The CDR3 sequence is CASSTGPTDTQYF. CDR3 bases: TGTGCCAGCAGTACAGGGCCCACAGATACGCAGTATTTT.

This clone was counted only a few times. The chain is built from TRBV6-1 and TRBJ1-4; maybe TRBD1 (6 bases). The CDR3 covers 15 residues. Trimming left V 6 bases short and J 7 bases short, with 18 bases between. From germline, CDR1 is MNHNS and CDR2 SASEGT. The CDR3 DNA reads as TGTGCCAGCAGCGCCGGGGTGGGGGGCTTTGAAAAACTGTTTTTT. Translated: CASSAGVGGFEKLFF.

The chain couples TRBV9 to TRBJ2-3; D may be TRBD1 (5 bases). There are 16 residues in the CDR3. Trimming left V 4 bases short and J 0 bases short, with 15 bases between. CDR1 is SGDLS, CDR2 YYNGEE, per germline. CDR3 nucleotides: TGTGCCAGCAGCCCTCAGGGTGGATCGAGCACAGATACGCAGTATTTT. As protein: CASSPQGGSSTDTQYF.

CDR3 DNA: TGTGCCAGCAGTGAAGCCGAGCATGAAAAACTGTTTTTT. Its translation is CASSEAEHEKLFF. The genes are TRBV6-1 and TRBJ1-4; D gene ambiguous. The CDR3 contains 13 residues. The germline V and J ends were trimmed by 0 bases and 6 bases, with 5 bases remaining between them. The germline V gene encodes CDR1 MNHNS and CDR2 SASEGT.

The CDR3 reads CASSPRAGGQGPYGYTF. The CDR3, as DNA: TGTGCCAGCAGTCCAAGGGCGGGGGGACAGGGGCCCTATGGCTACACCTTC. This chain connects TRBV27 to TRBJ1-2, with TRBD1 identical over 10 bases. The trim removed 5 bases at V and 4 bases at J, leaving 13 bases unmatched. Germline-derived CDR1 and CDR2 are MNHEY and SMNVEV (reference sequence). The CDR3 is 17 amino acids.

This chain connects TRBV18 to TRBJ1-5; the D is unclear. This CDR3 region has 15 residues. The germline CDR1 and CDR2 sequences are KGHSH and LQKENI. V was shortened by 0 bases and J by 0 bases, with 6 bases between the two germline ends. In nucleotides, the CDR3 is TGTGCCAGCTCACCACCCGGCGGTAGCAATCAGCCCCAGCATTTT. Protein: CASSPPGGSNQPQHF. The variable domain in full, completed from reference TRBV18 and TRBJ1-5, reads NAGVMQNPRHLVRRRGQEARLRCSPMKGHSHVYWYRQLPEEGLKFMVYLQKENIIDESGMPKERFSAEFPKEGPSILRIQQVVRGDSAAYFCASSPPGGSNQPQHFGDGTRLSIL.

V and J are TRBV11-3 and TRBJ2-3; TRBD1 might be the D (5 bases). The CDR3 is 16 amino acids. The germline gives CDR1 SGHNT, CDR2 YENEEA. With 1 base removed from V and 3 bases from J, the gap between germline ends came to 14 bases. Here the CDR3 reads CASSLGQPTLTDTQYF. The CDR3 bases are TGTGCCAGCAGCTTAGGACAGCCAACCCTAACAGATACGCAGTATTTT. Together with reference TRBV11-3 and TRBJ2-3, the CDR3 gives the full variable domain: EAGVVQSPRYKIIEKKQPVAFWCNPISGHNTLYWYLQNLGQGPELLIRYENEEAVDDSQLPKDRFSAERLKGVDSTLKIQPAELGDSAVYLCASSLGQPTLTDTQYFGPGTRLTVL.

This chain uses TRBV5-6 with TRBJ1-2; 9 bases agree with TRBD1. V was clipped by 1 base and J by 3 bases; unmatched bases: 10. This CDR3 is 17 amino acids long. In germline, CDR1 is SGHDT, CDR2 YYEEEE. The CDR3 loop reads CASSLSRGDRADYGYTF. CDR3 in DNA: TGTGCCAGCAGCTTGTCCAGGGGGGACAGGGCGGACTATGGCTACACCTTC.

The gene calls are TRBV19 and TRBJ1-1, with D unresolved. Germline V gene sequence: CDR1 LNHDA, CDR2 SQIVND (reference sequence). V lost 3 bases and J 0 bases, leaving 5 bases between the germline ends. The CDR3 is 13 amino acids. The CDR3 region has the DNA TGTGCCAGTAGTATTAGAATGAACACTGAAGCTTTCTTT. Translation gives CASSIRMNTEAFF. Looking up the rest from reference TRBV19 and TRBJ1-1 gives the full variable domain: DGGITQSPKYLFRKEGQNVTLSCEQNLNHDAMYWYRQDPGQGLRLIYYSQIVNDFQKGDIAEGYSVSREKKESFPLTVTSAQKNPTAFYLCASSIRMNTEAFFGQGTRLTVV.

The CDR3 DNA reads TGTGCCACCAGCACCAGGACAGGCCTATACGAGCAGTACTTC. Translating it yields CATSTRTGLYEQYF. The chain carries TRBV15 and TRBJ2-7; 7 bases line up with TRBD1. V was pared by 4 bases and J by 4 bases, with 7 bases of the junction left unmatched. Germline CDR1 and CDR2: LNHNV and YYDKDF (reference sequence). The CDR3 spans 14 residues.

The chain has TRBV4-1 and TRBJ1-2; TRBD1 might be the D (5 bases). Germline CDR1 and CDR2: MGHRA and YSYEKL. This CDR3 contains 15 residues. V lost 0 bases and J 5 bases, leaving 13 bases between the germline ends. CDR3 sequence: CASSQDRPGYYGYTF. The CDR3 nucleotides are TGCGCCAGCAGCCAAGATCGGCCAGGGTATTATGGCTACACCTTC.

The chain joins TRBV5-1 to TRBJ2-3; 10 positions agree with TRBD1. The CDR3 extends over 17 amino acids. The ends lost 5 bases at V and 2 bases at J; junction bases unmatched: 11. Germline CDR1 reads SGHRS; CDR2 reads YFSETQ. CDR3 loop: CASSPGTGDAYTDTQYF. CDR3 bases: TGCGCCAGCAGTCCCGGGACAGGGGATGCCTACACAGATACGCAGTATTTT.